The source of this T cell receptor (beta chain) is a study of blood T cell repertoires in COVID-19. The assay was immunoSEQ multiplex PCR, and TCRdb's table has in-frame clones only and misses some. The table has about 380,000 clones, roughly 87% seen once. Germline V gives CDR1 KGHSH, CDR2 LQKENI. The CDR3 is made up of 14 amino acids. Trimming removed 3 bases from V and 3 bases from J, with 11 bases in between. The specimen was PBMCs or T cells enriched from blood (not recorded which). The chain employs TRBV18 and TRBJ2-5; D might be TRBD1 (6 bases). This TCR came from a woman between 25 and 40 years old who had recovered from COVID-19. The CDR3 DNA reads TGTGCCAGCTCACCTGGGGGCAGGAAAGAGACCCAGTACTTC. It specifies CASSPGGRKETQYF.